The present T cell receptor (beta chain) was sequenced within a study of chronic HIV infection and antiretroviral therapy. The CDR3 spans 12 residues. The V end lost 0 bases, the J end lost 2 bases, and 2 bases lay between the germline ends. CDR1 and CDR2 (germline): ENHRY, SYGVKD. This clonotype turned up a few times. In TCRdb, the 5' RACE reads were re-called with MiXCR into one record per CDR3 protein. The table includes under 55,000 distinct CDR3 sequences, approximately 20% detected once. This chain connects TRBV10-3 to TRBJ2-7; no clear D. The TCR sequence derives from an adult who had HIV and had not received antiretroviral therapy, or was an uninfected healthy control (not recorded which). Sequencing was performed on peripheral blood. The CDR3 sequence: CAISESAYEQYF. In DNA form, the CDR3 reads TGTGCCATCAGTGAGTCTGCCTACGAGCAGTACTTC.